Included here is one TCR beta chain sequence, with context. Its antigen is currently unknown. These data are taken from a study of T cell repertoires in cytomegalovirus infection. One entry per CDR3 protein, called by TCRdb with MiXCR from the reads. The sample has some 800,000 distinct CDR3 sequences; around 29% are singletons. Trimming removed 4 bases at V and 8 bases at J, with 12 bases between. The CDR3 is made up of 12 amino acids. Germline V gives CDR1 SGHKS, CDR2 YYEKEE (reference sequence). The specimen comprised cultured CD8+ T cells from PBMCs, sampled from culture after CMV antigen stimulation. V gene TRBV5-5 combines with J gene TRBJ1-2; D is possibly TRBD1 (5 bases). The sequence was obtained from a human donor in good health (CMV status not recorded). Some clones in this sample may be carry-over from other donors' samples. CDR3 nucleotide sequence: TGTGCCAGCAGCGCGGCAGGGAACGGCTACACCTTC. This sequence encodes CASSAAGNGYTF.